These 2 T cell receptor beta chains were sequenced from one sample in a study of identical twins. Via MiXCR, TCRdb re-called the 5' RACE reads, giving one row per CDR3 protein. The sample holds just over 500,000 distinct CDR3 sequences; roughly a fifth are singletons and the top ten take around 0.91%. In addition, the sample was reused for a study of T cells expressing NK-cell markers.

What was sequenced was CD4+ T cells sorted from blood. The origin of the receptors is a woman between 18 and 29 years old in good health.

Concerning this clonotype itself: A read error may account for a junction end that differs from germline. The V gene is TRBV20-1, the J gene TRBJ2-1; D is undetermined. The CDR3 is made up of 12 amino acids. Germline CDR1 reads DFQATT; CDR2 reads SNEGSKA (reference sequence). The CDR3 loop reads CSARETGPKQLF. Written as DNA, the CDR3 is TGCAGTGCTAGAGAGACCGGACCGAAACAGCTTTTC.

There are a few counts of this clonotype. The chain links TRBV20-1 to TRBJ1-1; weak D call: TRBD1 (5 bases). The V gene lost 6 bases and the J gene lost 1 base, with 18 bases spanning the gap. The CDR3 is 15 residues long. Germline assignment: CDR1 DFQATT and CDR2 SNEGSKA (reference sequence). CDR3 sequence: CSATGPRRGNTEAFF. CDR3 coding DNA: TGCAGTGCAACGGGACCCAGGAGGGGGAACACTGAAGCTTTCTTT.